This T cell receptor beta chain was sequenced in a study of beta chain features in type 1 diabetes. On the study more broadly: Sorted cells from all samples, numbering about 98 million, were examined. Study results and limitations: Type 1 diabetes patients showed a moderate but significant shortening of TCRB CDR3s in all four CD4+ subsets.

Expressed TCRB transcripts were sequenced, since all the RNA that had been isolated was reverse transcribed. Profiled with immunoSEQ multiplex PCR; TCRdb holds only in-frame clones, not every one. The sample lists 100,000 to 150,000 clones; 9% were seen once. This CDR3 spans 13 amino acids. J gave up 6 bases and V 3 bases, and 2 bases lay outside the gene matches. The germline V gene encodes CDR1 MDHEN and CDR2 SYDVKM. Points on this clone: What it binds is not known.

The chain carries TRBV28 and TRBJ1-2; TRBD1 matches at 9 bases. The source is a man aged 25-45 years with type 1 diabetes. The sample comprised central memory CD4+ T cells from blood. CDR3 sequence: CASSFGQGNGYTF. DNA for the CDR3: TGTGCCAGCAGTTTTGGACAGGGGAATGGCTACACCTTC.